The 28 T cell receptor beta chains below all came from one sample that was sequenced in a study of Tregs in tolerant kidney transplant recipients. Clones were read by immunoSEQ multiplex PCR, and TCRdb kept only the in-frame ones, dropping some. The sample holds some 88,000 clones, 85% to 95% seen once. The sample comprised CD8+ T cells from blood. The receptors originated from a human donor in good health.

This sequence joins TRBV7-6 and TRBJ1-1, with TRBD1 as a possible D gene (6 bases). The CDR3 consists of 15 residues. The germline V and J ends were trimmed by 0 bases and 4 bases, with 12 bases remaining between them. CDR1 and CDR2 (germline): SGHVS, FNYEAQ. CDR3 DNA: TGTGCCAGCAGCTTAGCGGACAGTGGAGGCACTGAAGCTTTCTTT. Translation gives CASSLADSGGTEAFF.

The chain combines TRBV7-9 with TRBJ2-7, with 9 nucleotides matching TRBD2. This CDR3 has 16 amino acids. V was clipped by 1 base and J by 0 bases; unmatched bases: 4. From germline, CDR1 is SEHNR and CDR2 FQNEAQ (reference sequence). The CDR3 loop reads CASSLGPTSGSYEQYF. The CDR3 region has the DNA TGTGCCAGCAGCTTAGGACCGACTAGCGGCTCCTACGAGCAGTACTTC.

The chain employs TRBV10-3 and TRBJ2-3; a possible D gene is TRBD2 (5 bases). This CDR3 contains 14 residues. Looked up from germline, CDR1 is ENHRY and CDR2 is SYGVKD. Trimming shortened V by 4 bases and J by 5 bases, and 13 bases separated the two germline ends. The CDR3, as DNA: TGTGCCATCAGTGTAGGAGGAGGCATAGATACGCAGTATTTT. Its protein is CAISVGGGIDTQYF.

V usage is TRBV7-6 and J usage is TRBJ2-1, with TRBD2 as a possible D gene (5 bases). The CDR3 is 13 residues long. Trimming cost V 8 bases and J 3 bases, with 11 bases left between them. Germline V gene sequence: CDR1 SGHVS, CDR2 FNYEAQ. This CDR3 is CASAAGLYNEQFF. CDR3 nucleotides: TGTGCCAGCGCGGCAGGACTCTACAATGAGCAGTTCTTC.

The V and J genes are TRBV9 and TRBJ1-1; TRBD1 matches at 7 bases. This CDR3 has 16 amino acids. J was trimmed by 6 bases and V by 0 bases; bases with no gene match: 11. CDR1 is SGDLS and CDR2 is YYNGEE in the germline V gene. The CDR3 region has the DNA TGTGCCAGCAGCGTAGCTACTGAGGGGGCGCGATCTGAAGCTTTCTTT. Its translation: CASSVATEGARSEAFF.

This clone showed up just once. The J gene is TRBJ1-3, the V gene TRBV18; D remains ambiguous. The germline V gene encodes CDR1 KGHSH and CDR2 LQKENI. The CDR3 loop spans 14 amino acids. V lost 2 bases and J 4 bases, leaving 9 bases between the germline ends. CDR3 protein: CASSPAPEGNTIYF. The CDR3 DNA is TGTGCCAGCTCACCAGCCCCTGAAGGAAACACCATATATTTT.

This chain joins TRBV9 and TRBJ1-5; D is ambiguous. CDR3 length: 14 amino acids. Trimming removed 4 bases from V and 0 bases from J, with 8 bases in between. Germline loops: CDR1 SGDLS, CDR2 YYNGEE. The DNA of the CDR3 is TGTGCCAGCAGCTTGGGGTATAGCAATCAGCCCCAGCATTTT. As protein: CASSLGYSNQPQHF. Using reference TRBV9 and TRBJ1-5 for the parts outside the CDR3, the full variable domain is DSGVTQTPKHLITATGQRVTLRCSPRSGDLSVYWYQQSLDQGLQFLIQYYNGEERAKGNILERFSAQQFPDLHSELNLSSLELGDSALYFCASSLGYSNQPQHFGDGTRLSIL.

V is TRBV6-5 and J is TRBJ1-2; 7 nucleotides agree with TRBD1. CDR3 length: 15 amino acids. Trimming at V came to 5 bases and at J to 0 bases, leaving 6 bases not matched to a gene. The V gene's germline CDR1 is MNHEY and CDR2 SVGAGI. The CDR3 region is CASSQGQFTNYGYTF. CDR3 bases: TGTGCCAGCAGTCAGGGACAGTTTACTAACTATGGCTACACCTTC.

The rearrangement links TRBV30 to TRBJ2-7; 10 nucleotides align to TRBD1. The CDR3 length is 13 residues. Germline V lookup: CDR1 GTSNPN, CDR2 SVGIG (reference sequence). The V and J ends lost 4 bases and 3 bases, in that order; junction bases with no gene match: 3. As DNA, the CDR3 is TGTGCCTGGACCCGGGACAGGGGCTACGAGCAGTACTTC. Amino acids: CAWTRDRGYEQYF.

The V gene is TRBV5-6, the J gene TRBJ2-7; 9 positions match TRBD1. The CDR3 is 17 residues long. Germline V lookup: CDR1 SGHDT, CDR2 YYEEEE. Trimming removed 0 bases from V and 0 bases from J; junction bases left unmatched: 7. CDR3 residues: CASSLALGQGLSYEQYF. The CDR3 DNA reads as TGTGCCAGCAGCTTGGCCTTGGGACAGGGACTCTCCTACGAGCAGTACTTC.

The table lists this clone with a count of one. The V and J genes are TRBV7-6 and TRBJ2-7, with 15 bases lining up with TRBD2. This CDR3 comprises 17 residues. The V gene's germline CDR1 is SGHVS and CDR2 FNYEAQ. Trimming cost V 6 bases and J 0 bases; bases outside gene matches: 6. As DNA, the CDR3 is TGTGCCAGCAGTTCCGGGACTAGCGGGGGGAACTCCTACGAGCAGTACTTC. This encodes CASSSGTSGGNSYEQYF.

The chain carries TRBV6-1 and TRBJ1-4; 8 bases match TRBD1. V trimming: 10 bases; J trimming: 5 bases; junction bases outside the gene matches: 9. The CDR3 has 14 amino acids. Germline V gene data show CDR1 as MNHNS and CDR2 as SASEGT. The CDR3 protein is CATTGSGGNEKLFF. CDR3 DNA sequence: TGTGCCACCACGGGATCAGGGGGCAATGAAAAACTGTTTTTT.

CDR3 amino acids: CASSLGGSTNEKLFF. CDR3 DNA sequence: TGTGCCAGCAGCTTAGGGGGCAGCACTAATGAAAAACTGTTTTTT. This chain uses TRBV7-9 with TRBJ1-4; a possible D gene is TRBD1 (5 bases). The CDR3 contains 15 residues. Germline V gene data show CDR1 as SEHNR and CDR2 as FQNEAQ (reference sequence). V gave up 1 base and J gave up 2 bases, with 8 bases separating them.

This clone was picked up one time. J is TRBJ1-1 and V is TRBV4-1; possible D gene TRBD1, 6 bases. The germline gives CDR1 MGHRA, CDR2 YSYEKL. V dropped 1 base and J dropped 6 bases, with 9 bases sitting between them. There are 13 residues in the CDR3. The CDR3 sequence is CASSQGGGPEAFF. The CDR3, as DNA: TGCGCCAGCAGCCAAGGAGGGGGTCCTGAAGCTTTCTTT.

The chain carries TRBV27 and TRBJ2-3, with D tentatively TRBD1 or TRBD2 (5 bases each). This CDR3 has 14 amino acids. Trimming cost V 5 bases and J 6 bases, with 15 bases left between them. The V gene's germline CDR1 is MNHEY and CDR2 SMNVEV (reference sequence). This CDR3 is CASSTGHSGDTQYF. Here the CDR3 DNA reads TGTGCCAGCAGTACCGGACACTCGGGGGATACGCAGTATTTT.

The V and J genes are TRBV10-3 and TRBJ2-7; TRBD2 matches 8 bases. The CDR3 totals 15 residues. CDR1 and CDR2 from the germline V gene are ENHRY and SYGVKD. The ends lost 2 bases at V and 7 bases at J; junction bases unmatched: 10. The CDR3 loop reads CAISELGGGPGEQYF. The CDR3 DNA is TGTGCCATCAGTGAGCTGGGCGGGGGGCCGGGGGAGCAGTACTTC.

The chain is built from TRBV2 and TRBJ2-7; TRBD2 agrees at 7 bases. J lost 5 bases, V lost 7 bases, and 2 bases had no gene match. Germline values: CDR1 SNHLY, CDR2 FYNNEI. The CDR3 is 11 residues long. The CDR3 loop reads CASNGGDEQYF. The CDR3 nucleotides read TGTGCCAGCAATGGGGGGGACGAGCAGTACTTC.

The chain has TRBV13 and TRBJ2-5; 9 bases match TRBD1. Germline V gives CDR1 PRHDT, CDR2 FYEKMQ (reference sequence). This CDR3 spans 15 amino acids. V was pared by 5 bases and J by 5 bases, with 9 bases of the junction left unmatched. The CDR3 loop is CASSADRGYGETQYF. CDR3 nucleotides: TGTGCCAGCAGCGCGGACAGGGGATATGGGGAGACCCAGTACTTC.

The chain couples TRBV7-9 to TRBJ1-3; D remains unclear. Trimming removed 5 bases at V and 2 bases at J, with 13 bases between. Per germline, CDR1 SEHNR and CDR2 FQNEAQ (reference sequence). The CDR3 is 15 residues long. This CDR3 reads CASSPGPGTGNTIYF. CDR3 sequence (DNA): TGTGCCAGCAGCCCCGGGCCAGGTACTGGAAACACCATATATTTT.

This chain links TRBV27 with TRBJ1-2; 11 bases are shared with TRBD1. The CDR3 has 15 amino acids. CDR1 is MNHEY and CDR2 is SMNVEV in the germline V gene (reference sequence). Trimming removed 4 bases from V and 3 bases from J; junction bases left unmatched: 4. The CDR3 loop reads CASSYLGQGDYGYTF. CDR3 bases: TGTGCCAGCAGTTACCTGGGACAGGGGGACTATGGCTACACCTTC.

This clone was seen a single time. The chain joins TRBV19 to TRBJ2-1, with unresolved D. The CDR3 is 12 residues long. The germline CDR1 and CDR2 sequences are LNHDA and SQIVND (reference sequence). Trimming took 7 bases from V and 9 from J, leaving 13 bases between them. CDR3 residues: CASIGYFGEQFF. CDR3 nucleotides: TGTGCCAGTATTGGGTACTTTGGTGAGCAGTTCTTC.

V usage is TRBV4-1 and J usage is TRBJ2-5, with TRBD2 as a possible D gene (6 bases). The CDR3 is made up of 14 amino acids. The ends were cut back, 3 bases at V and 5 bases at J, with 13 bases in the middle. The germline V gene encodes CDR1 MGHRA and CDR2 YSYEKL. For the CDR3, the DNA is TGCGCCAGCAGCCATGGAGCGGGTCGGGAGACCCAGTACTTC. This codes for CASSHGAGRETQYF.

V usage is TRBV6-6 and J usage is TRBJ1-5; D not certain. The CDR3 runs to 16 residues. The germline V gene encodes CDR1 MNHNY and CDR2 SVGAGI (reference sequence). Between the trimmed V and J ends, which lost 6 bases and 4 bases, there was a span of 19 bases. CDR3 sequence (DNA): TGTGCCAGCAGCCTGCCGACGGGTCGTCCTAATCAGCCCCAGCATTTT. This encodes CASSLPTGRPNQPQHF.

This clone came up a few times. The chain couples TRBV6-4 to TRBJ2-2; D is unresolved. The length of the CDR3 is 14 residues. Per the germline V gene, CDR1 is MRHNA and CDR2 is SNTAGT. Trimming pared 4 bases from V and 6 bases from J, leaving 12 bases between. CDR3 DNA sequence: TGTGCCAGCAGTGGCGACGGCGCATCCGGGGAGCTGTTTTTT. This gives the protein CASSGDGASGELFF.

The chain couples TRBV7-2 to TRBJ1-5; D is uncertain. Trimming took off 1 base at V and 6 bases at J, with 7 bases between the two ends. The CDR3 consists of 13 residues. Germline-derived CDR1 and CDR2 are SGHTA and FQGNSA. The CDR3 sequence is CASSLEDGQPQHF. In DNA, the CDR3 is TGTGCCAGCAGCTTAGAAGATGGTCAGCCCCAGCATTTT.

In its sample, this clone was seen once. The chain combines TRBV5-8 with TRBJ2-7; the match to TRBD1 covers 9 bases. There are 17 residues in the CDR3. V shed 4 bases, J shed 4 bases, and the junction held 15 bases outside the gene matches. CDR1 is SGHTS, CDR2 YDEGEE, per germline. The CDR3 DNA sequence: TGTGCCAGCAGCGGGGAAGCGATCACAGGGGGCTCGTACGAGCAGTACTTC. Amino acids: CASSGEAITGGSYEQYF.

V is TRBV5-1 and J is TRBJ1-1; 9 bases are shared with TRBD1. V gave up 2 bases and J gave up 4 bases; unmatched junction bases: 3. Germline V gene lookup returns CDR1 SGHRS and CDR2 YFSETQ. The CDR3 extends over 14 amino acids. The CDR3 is CASSLRQGGTEAFF. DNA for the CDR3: TGCGCCAGCAGCTTAAGACAGGGGGGCACTGAAGCTTTCTTT. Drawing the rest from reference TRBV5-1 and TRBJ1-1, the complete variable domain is KAGVTQTPRYLIKTRGQQVTLSCSPISGHRSVSWYQQTPGQGLQFLFEYFSETQRNKGNFPGRFSGRQFSNSRSEMNVSTLELGDSALYLCASSLRQGGTEAFFGQGTRLTVV.

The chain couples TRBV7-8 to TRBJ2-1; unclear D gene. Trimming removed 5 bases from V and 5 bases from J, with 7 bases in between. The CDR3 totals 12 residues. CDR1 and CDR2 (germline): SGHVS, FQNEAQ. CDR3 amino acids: CASSAPDNEQFF. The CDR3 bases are TGTGCCAGCAGCGCACCCGACAATGAGCAGTTCTTC. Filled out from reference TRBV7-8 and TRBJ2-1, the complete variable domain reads GAGVSQSPRYKVAKRGQDVALRCDPISGHVSLFWYQQALGQGPEFLTYFQNEAQLDKSGLPSDRFFAERPEGSVSTLKIQRTQQEDSAVYLCASSAPDNEQFFGPGTRLTVL.